This T cell receptor (beta chain) appears in the sequencing data of a study of STAT5B mutations in CD4+ large granular lymphocyte leukemia. Study processing details: A productive frequency of 2.59 x 10-5 was the lowest detectable. TCRdb's table, derived via immunoSEQ multiplex PCR, lists solely in-frame clones and lacks some. Clonal size and the V and J genes are those of that table, whereas D and trimming came from the DNA. This sample carries 35,000 or so clones, roughly 87% of them seen once, and the ten largest clones take approximately 3.5%. The CDR3 is 14 residues long. Germline lookup yields CDR1 MNHNY and CDR2 SVGAGI (reference sequence). V was pared by 0 bases and J by 1 base, with 6 bases between. This clone was found a few times.

This TCR came from a human donor in good health. The specimen sequenced was CD4+ T cells from blood buffy coats. This rearrangement joins TRBV6-6 to TRBJ2-5; no reliable D call. CDR3 protein: CASSYSSGQETQYF. In DNA form, the CDR3 reads TGTGCCAGCAGTTACTCGTCGGGCCAAGAGACCCAGTACTTC.